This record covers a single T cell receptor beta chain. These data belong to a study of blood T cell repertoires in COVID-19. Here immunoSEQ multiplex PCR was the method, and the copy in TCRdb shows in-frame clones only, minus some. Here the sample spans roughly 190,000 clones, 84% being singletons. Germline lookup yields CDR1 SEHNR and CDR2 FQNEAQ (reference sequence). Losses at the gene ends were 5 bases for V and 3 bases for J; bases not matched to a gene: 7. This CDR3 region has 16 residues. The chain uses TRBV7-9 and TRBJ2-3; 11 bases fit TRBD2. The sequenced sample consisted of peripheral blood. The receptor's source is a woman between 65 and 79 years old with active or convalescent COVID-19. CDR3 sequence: CASSALAGDVTDTQYF. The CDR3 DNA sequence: TGTGCCAGCAGCGCACTAGCGGGAGACGTTACAGATACGCAGTATTTT.